What follows is one TCR beta chain and its context. Participants spanned ages about 18 to 95 years and resided in 24 US areas. Donors were grouped by their self-reported clinical history. The data stem from a study of blood T cell repertoires in COVID-19. Per the original methods: Reference gene primer amplification gave nucleated cell count estimates. Sequenced by immunoSEQ multiplex PCR; TCRdb stores in-frame clones only, minus some. From that table come the V and J calls and clone size; the DNA was used to work out D and trimming. The sample holds approximately 270,000 clones, 80% to 90% seen once. The CDR3 runs 16 residues.

Sequencing input: PBMCs or T cells enriched from blood (not recorded which). The receptor was isolated from a woman younger than 45 who had recovered from COVID-19. This chain uses TRBV21-1 with TRBJ1-5; no check of the table's D call, TRBD1, against the DNA was made. TRBV21-1 is given as a pseudogene. The CDR3 nucleotides are TGTGCCAGCAGCGCGTGCCAGGGCGCTTATTATCAGCCCCAGCATTTT. As protein: CASSACQGAYYQPQHF.